Listed below are T cell receptor beta chains from one sample, sequenced in a study of cytomegalovirus exposure and HLA in healthy donors. Only in-frame clones appear in the TCRdb table, and some are missing; sequencing was by immunoSEQ multiplex PCR. Of under 250,000 clones in the sample, about 81% were seen once. Sequenced material: PBMCs. The receptor source for this set is a woman in her thirties in good health and CMV-seronegative. The CDR3 runs from the conserved cysteine through the conserved F or W. D genes are given only for firm matches. Size tells how often a clone was seen (once, few, many) or the class of an expanded clone, and some rows leave it out.

CDR3: CASSGLGSPEQYF
DNA: TGTGCCAGCAGTGGCCTAGGCTCCCCCGAGCAGTACTTC
V: TRBV6-1
size: -
D: -
J: TRBJ2-7

CDR3: CSVVPAGYEQYF
DNA: TGCAGCGTAGTCCCAGCGGGCTACGAGCAGTACTTC
V: TRBV29-1
size: -
D: -
J: TRBJ2-7

CDR3: CASSARDIWSYTF
DNA: TGTGCCAGCAGTGCTCGGGACATCTGGAGCTACACCTTC
V: TRBV25-1
size: few
D: -
J: TRBJ1-2

CDR3: CASSVASGSVYNEQFF
DNA: TGTGCCAGCAGCGTAGCTAGCGGGAGTGTGTACAATGAGCAGTTCTTC
V: TRBV9
size: -
D: TRBD2
J: TRBJ2-1

CDR3: CASSFNNSPLHF
DNA: TGTGCCAGCAGTTTCAATAATTCACCCCTCCACTTT
V: TRBV27
size: -
D: -
J: TRBJ1-6

CDR3: CASRGRENSPLHF
DNA: TGTGCCAGCCGGGGACGGGAGAATTCACCCCTCCACTTT
V: TRBV2
size: few
D: -
J: TRBJ1-6

CDR3: CASSPSDEEQFF
DNA: TGTGCCAGCAGTCCTAGCGACGAGGAGCAGTTCTTC
V: TRBV6-6
size: -
D: -
J: TRBJ2-1

CDR3: CASSSNIPSQPQHF
DNA: TGTGCCAGCAGTTCCAATATTCCGAGTCAGCCCCAGCATTTT
V: TRBV27
size: -
D: -
J: TRBJ1-5

CDR3: CASSPRQGFNSPLHF
DNA: TGTGCCAGCTCACCACGACAGGGTTTCAATTCACCCCTCCACTTT
V: TRBV18
size: -
D: TRBD1
J: TRBJ1-6

CDR3: CASSYMGQGNEQYF
DNA: TGTGCCAGCAGTTACATGGGACAGGGTAACGAGCAGTACTTC
V: TRBV6-5
size: -
D: TRBD1
J: TRBJ2-7

CDR3: CASSLTDRGANEKLFF
DNA: TGCGCCAGCAGCCTGACGGACAGGGGAGCTAATGAAAAACTGTTTTTT
V: TRBV5-1
size: -
D: TRBD1
J: TRBJ1-4

CDR3: CSASLRETQYF
DNA: TGCAGTGCTAGTCTCAGGGAAACCCAGTACTTC
V: TRBV20-1
size: -
D: -
J: TRBJ2-5

CDR3: CATATSGRVQYEQYF
DNA: TGTGCCACCGCGACTAGCGGGAGGGTTCAATACGAGCAGTACTTC
V: TRBV15
size: -
D: TRBD2
J: TRBJ2-7

CDR3: CASRDGTGGVSYGYTF
DNA: TGTGCCAGCAGGGATGGGACAGGGGGCGTAAGCTATGGCTACACCTTC
V: TRBV27
size: -
D: TRBD1
J: TRBJ1-2

CDR3: CASSPNAAGAETQYF
DNA: TGTGCCAGCAGCCCGAATGCTGCGGGAGCTGAGACCCAGTACTTC
V: TRBV5-4
size: -
D: TRBD2
J: TRBJ2-5

CDR3: CASSSGTSGIYEQYF
DNA: TGCGCCAGCAGCTCCGGGACTAGCGGGATTTACGAGCAGTACTTC
V: TRBV5-1
size: -
D: TRBD2
J: TRBJ2-7

CDR3: CASSEHRAVGIQYF
DNA: TGTGCCAGCAGTGAGCACAGGGCGGTTGGCATTCAGTACTTC
V: TRBV6-4
size: -
D: -
J: TRBJ2-4

CDR3: CAWNRKGLESPLHF
DNA: TGTGCCTGGAATAGAAAGGGGCTCGAGTCACCCCTCCACTTT
V: TRBV30
size: -
D: -
J: TRBJ1-6

CDR3: CASSSTSGGSGEQYF
DNA: TGTGCCAGCAGCTCGACTAGCGGGGGCTCGGGGGAGCAGTACTTC
V: TRBV11-3
size: -
D: TRBD2
J: TRBJ2-7

CDR3: CASSREVSSPLHF
DNA: TGTGCCAGCAGCAGAGAAGTCTCTTCACCCCTCCACTTT
V: TRBV9
size: -
D: -
J: TRBJ1-6

CDR3: CASTAGQGSTEAFF
DNA: TGTGCCAGCACCGCAGGACAGGGGAGTACTGAAGCTTTCTTT
V: TRBV6-1
size: -
D: TRBD1
J: TRBJ1-1

CDR3: CASSITAANTGELFF
DNA: TGTGCCAGTAGTATCACAGCCGCGAACACCGGGGAGCTGTTTTTT
V: TRBV19
size: -
D: -
J: TRBJ2-2

CDR3: CASSSGQGPGYTF
DNA: TGTGCCAGCAGTTCTGGACAGGGCCCTGGCTACACCTTC
V: TRBV28
size: few
D: TRBD1
J: TRBJ1-2

CDR3: CSVAKMGGNYGYTF
DNA: TGCAGCGTTGCCAAAATGGGGGGAAACTATGGCTACACCTTC
V: TRBV29-1
size: -
D: -
J: TRBJ1-2

CDR3: CASSAIRGPSRGGELFF
DNA: TGTGCCAGCAGCGCTATTAGAGGGCCTAGCCGGGGCGGGGAGCTGTTTTTT
V: TRBV7-2
size: -
D: -
J: TRBJ2-2

CDR3: CASSGQGNQPQHF
DNA: TGTGCCAGCAGTGGACAAGGCAATCAGCCCCAGCATTTT
V: TRBV25-1
size: -
D: -
J: TRBJ1-5

CDR3: CASSPRTGGGGNTIYF
DNA: TGTGCCAGCAGTCCCCGGACAGGGGGCGGGGGAAACACCATATATTTT
V: TRBV2
size: -
D: TRBD1
J: TRBJ1-3

CDR3: CASSYGQEFYNEQFF
DNA: TGTGCCAGCAGCTATGGACAAGAGTTCTACAATGAGCAGTTCTTC
V: TRBV5-6
size: -
D: -
J: TRBJ2-1

CDR3: CASSQVSLFDRVFYEQYF
DNA: TGTGCCAGCAGCCAAGTAAGCTTGTTTGACAGGGTTTTCTACGAGCAGTACTTC
V: TRBV4-2
size: -
D: TRBD1
J: TRBJ2-7

CDR3: CASSLLQGPSQPQHF
DNA: TGTGCCAGCAGCTTGTTACAGGGACCCAGTCAGCCCCAGCATTTT
V: TRBV7-4
size: -
D: -
J: TRBJ1-5

CDR3: CAWSPRDFFYGYTF
DNA: TGTGCCTGGAGTCCGAGGGACTTCTTTTATGGCTACACCTTC
V: TRBV30
size: -
D: -
J: TRBJ1-2

CDR3: CASNAEFYGYTF
DNA: TGTGCCAGCAACGCGGAATTCTATGGCTACACCTTC
V: TRBV2
size: few
D: -
J: TRBJ1-2

CDR3: CATSFARDTRVGTEAFF
DNA: TGTGCCACCTCCTTCGCCCGGGACACCCGTGTTGGAACTGAAGCTTTCTTT
V: TRBV19
size: -
D: -
J: TRBJ1-1

CDR3: CASRDRGTDTQYF
DNA: TGTGCCAGCCGGGACAGGGGCACAGATACGCAGTATTTT
V: TRBV6-1
size: -
D: TRBD1
J: TRBJ2-3

CDR3: CASRPDRGDYGYTF
DNA: TGTGCCAGCCGCCCGGACAGGGGAGACTATGGCTACACCTTC
V: TRBV7-8
size: -
D: TRBD1
J: TRBJ1-2

CDR3: CASSLFGRGTDTQYF
DNA: TGCGCCAGCAGCTTGTTCGGGAGGGGCACAGATACGCAGTATTTT
V: TRBV5-1
size: few
D: TRBD2
J: TRBJ2-3

CDR3: CASSFWSEYNEQFF
DNA: TGCGCCAGCAGCTTCTGGTCCGAGTACAATGAGCAGTTCTTC
V: TRBV5-1
size: -
D: -
J: TRBJ2-1

CDR3: CASSLPSGVRTGELFF
DNA: TGTGCCAGCAGTTTACCCTCAGGGGTTCGGACCGGGGAGCTGTTTTTT
V: TRBV27
size: once
D: -
J: TRBJ2-2

CDR3: CASSLTSLDEQYF
DNA: TGTGCCAGCAGCTTGACTTCCCTCGACGAGCAGTACTTC
V: TRBV7-7
size: many
D: -
J: TRBJ2-7

CDR3: CASRPDRALGEQYF
DNA: TGTGCCAGCAGACCGGACAGGGCCCTTGGCGAGCAGTACTTC
V: TRBV5-4
size: -
D: TRBD1
J: TRBJ2-7

CDR3: CSALPFSGRAGNEQFF
DNA: TGCAGCGCCCTTCCATTTAGCGGGAGGGCCGGGAATGAGCAGTTCTTC
V: TRBV29-1
size: -
D: TRBD2
J: TRBJ2-1

CDR3: CASTGSVDYTF
DNA: TGTGCCAGCACCGGGTCGGTGGACTACACCTTC
V: TRBV6-1
size: -
D: -
J: TRBJ1-2

CDR3: CASTTGRGVREKLFF
DNA: TGTGCCAGCACCACCGGGAGGGGCGTGAGGGAAAAACTGTTTTTT
V: TRBV7-7
size: many
D: -
J: TRBJ1-4

CDR3: CASIAAGWDYGYTF
DNA: TGTGCCAGCATAGCGGCAGGGTGGGACTATGGCTACACCTTC
V: TRBV28
size: -
D: -
J: TRBJ1-2

CDR3: CASSIETGSSYEQYF
DNA: TGTGCCAGTAGTATAGAAACAGGGAGCTCCTACGAGCAGTACTTC
V: TRBV19
size: -
D: -
J: TRBJ2-7

CDR3: CASRIYSNQPQHF
DNA: TGTGCCAGCAGGATCTATAGCAATCAGCCCCAGCATTTT
V: TRBV6-1
size: few
D: -
J: TRBJ1-5

CDR3: CASSLLSGNSPLHF
DNA: TGTGCCAGCAGCTTGTTGTCGGGGAATTCACCCCTCCACTTT
V: TRBV5-5
size: -
D: -
J: TRBJ1-6

CDR3: CASSLGTSTDTQYF
DNA: TGTGCCAGCAGCCTGGGGACTAGCACAGATACGCAGTATTTT
V: TRBV5-6
size: -
D: -
J: TRBJ2-3

CDR3: CASSQPGQANYGYTF
DNA: TGTGCCAGCAGCCAACCGGGACAGGCTAACTATGGCTACACCTTC
V: TRBV6-6
size: -
D: TRBD1
J: TRBJ1-2

CDR3: CASSNTRQGYEQYF
DNA: TGCGCCAGCAGCAACACACGTCAGGGCTACGAGCAGTACTTC
V: TRBV5-1
size: -
D: -
J: TRBJ2-7

CDR3: CASSSPTMTGLVYGYTF
DNA: TGTGCCAGCAGCTCCCCGACGATGACAGGGTTGGTCTATGGCTACACCTTC
V: TRBV7-9
size: -
D: TRBD1
J: TRBJ1-2

CDR3: CASSVVGAGTDTQYF
DNA: TGTGCCAGCAGCGTAGTGGGGGCCGGAACAGATACGCAGTATTTT
V: TRBV9
size: -
D: -
J: TRBJ2-3

CDR3: CASSQRGRYGYTF
DNA: TGTGCCAGCAGCCAAAGGGGGCGGTATGGCTACACCTTC
V: TRBV14
size: once
D: TRBD1
J: TRBJ1-2

CDR3: CATHRGSYEQYF
DNA: TGTGCCACCCACCGGGGGTCCTACGAGCAGTACTTC
V: TRBV6-5
size: -
D: -
J: TRBJ2-7

CDR3: CASSLDRPSSYEQYF
DNA: TGCGCCAGTAGCTTAGACAGGCCGAGCTCCTACGAGCAGTACTTC
V: TRBV5-1
size: -
D: -
J: TRBJ2-7

CDR3: CAWTTQGFTEAFF
DNA: TGTGCCTGGACCACTCAGGGGTTCACTGAAGCTTTCTTT
V: TRBV30
size: few
D: -
J: TRBJ1-1

CDR3: CASSSRGQVYEQYF
DNA: TGTGCCAGCAGCTCAAGGGGACAGGTTTACGAGCAGTACTTC
V: TRBV11-3
size: -
D: TRBD1
J: TRBJ2-7

CDR3: CASSFSTTGGSNIQYF
DNA: TGTGCCAGCAGTTTTAGTACGACAGGGGGCAGCAACATTCAGTACTTC
V: TRBV27
size: few
D: TRBD1
J: TRBJ2-4

CDR3: CASRPGTGGQPQHF
DNA: TGTGCCAGCAGACCTGGGACAGGGGGGCAGCCCCAGCATTTT
V: TRBV27
size: -
D: TRBD1
J: TRBJ1-5

CDR3: CASSLVSAGSEQYF
DNA: TGCGCCAGCAGCTTGGTAAGTGCGGGCTCCGAGCAGTACTTC
V: TRBV5-1
size: -
D: -
J: TRBJ2-7